This T cell receptor (beta chain) was observed in a study of cytotoxic CD8 clonotypes in ibrutinib-treated CLL. J lost 2 bases, V lost 1 base, and 14 bases had no gene match. This CDR3 contains 20 residues. Germline V CDR1 and CDR2: SGHDN, FVKESK. TCRdb keeps only in-frame clones here, not all; method: immunoSEQ multiplex PCR. The sample contains more than 200,000 clones, more than 70% of which appear only once. The sample was PBMCs, taken after 12 months of ibrutinib treatment. This receptor was taken from a human donor with chronic lymphocytic leukemia. The chain carries TRBV14 and TRBJ2-1; TRBD2 aligns across 10 bases. DNA for the CDR3: TGTGCCAGCAGCCAAGGACCGGTCGGGCTAGCGGGAGTGACCTACAATGAGCAGTTCTTC. Protein: CASSQGPVGLAGVTYNEQFF. Full variable domain (rest looked up from reference TRBV14 and TRBJ2-1): EAGVTQFPSHSVIEKGQTVTLRCDPISGHDNLYWYRRVMGKEIKFLLHFVKESKQDESGMPNNRFLAERTGGTYSTLKVQPAELEDSGVYFCASSQGPVGLAGVTYNEQFFGPGTRLTVL.